One T cell receptor (beta chain) is described in this entry. The antigen it binds to is not known. Base qualities were left out, and no much larger clone turns up one base away. This sample is part of a study of blood T cell repertoires in COVID-19 (dated by TCRdb to the early 2020s). Broadly, across the study: Collaborator samples came from the United States, Italy and Spain and covered acute and convalescent phases of COVID-19. HLA class I and class II types, where available, came from metadata supplied by the sample provider rather than from assay-based typing. Deeply sampled blood TCRbeta repertoires from subjects exposed to, actively infected with, or recovered from COVID-19 were included in the dataset. The repertoires were released in a freely available public database meant as a resource for research on the immune response to SARS-CoV-2. The samples were drawn from the first 160 participants of the ongoing ImmuneRACE study and from 950 to 1,500 subjects provided by 6 global collaborators. The prospective study material was composed of cDNA or gDNA derived from T cells, B-cell-depleted T cells, or PBMCs. Nearly every sample came with metadata listing a de-identified subject ID, COVID-19 status, age in years and sex.

CDR1 and CDR2, per the germline V gene, are SGDLS and YYNGEE. The CDR3 contains 16 residues, cysteine and phenylalanine counted. Kept here is only the CDR3 DNA, which spans 48 bases and is read in frame from base 1. V has 4 bases trimmed and J has 0 bases trimmed; junction bases matching no gene number 8. Beyond this particular receptor, the publication reports: Clinical and demographic metadata were provided uncurated, with the amount varying by source and participant.

Collaborating institutions collected whole blood in K2EDTA tubes following their own protocols. Collaborator samples were shipped for TCRbeta analysis as frozen whole blood, isolated PBMCs, or DNA extracted from either sample type. TCRbeta CDR3 regions were amplified from genomic DNA by means of the immunoSEQ Assay, a bias-controlled multiplex PCR. The source study handled its data this way. Within the assay, amplification of reference gene primers was used to estimate how many nucleated cells each sample contained. Sequence reads were collapsed and filtered to measure the absolute abundance of every unique TCRbeta CDR3 rearrangement. Productive Simpson clonality was computed per sample as the square root of Simpson's diversity index over productive rearrangements. TCRdb mirrors the immuneACCESS table, restricted to in-frame sequences. Some clones are absent from its copies; in checked studies, under half trace to an unresolved V gene, and the reason for the others is unknown. V and J calls and clone size are copied from that table; D and trimming were computed from the DNA. In all, the sample holds roughly 86,000 clones, and 85% to 90% of those were seen once. Together, the top ten hold around 5.3% of the sample.

The TCR originated in a middle-aged man with acute or convalescent COVID-19. Rearrangement joined TRBV9 to TRBJ1-2; 8 of the junction bases match TRBD1. Material: peripheral blood. The CDR3 corresponds to CASSPRTGFTNYGYTF. The nucleotide sequence reads TGTGCCAGCAGCCCCCGGACAGGGTTTACTAACTATGGCTACACCTTC.